This TCR beta chain was identified during a study of response to subunit inactivated influenza vaccine. Study-level results: Each seasonal flu vaccination may recruit only limited new T cells, authors suggested.

TCRdb fed the RT-PCR reads into MiXCR, producing one record per CDR3 protein. The table has about 700,000 distinct CDR3 sequences, about 15% seen once. This clonotype occurred a few times. Its antigen is not known. With 3 bases removed from V and 8 bases from J, the gap between germline ends came to 7 bases. The CDR3 contains 11 residues. Germline CDR1 DFQATT, CDR2 SNEGSKA (reference sequence). The sequence was obtained from a man over 45 who received an inactivated influenza vaccine. This rearrangement joins TRBV20-1 to TRBJ2-2; D call uncertain. Sequenced material: PBMCs from blood, taken 14 days before vaccination. CDR3: CSARVVGELFF. In DNA, the CDR3 is TGCAGTGCTAGGGTAGTTGGGGAGCTGTTTTTT.